What follows is one T cell receptor beta chain and its context. Its matching antigen is unknown. The sample belongs to a study of cytomegalovirus exposure and HLA in healthy donors. Study-level information: An earlier analysis found around 120 million unique TCR beta sequences from 150 million to 200 million T cells. General observations from the study: The authors excluded some V segments, including TRBV6-2 and TRBV6-3, as indistinguishable. About 87% or about 30% of the time was how often most TCR beta V segments were productive, according to an earlier analysis. It was shown in a later analysis that HLA-associated TCR beta chains were more clonally expanded than other, equally common chains.

The PCR made use of 60 Vbeta and 13 Jbeta primers. Libraries were prepared by immunoSEQ multiplex PCR; TCRdb keeps only in-frame clonotypes and omits some of them. The table lists 140,000 to 150,000 clones, 84% of them singletons, with around 2.5% in the top ten. Germline loops: CDR1 SGDLS, CDR2 YYNGEE. V lost 4 bases to trimming and J lost 10 bases, with 11 bases between them. This CDR3 is 11 amino acids long. The sequence was collected from a boy between 2 and 15 years old in good health and CMV-seronegative. Material: PBMCs. V is TRBV9 and J is TRBJ1-2; D might be TRBD1 (5 bases). The DNA for the CDR3 is TGTGCCAGCAGCACCGGAGGGGTCTACACCTTC. It is translated as CASSTGGVYTF.